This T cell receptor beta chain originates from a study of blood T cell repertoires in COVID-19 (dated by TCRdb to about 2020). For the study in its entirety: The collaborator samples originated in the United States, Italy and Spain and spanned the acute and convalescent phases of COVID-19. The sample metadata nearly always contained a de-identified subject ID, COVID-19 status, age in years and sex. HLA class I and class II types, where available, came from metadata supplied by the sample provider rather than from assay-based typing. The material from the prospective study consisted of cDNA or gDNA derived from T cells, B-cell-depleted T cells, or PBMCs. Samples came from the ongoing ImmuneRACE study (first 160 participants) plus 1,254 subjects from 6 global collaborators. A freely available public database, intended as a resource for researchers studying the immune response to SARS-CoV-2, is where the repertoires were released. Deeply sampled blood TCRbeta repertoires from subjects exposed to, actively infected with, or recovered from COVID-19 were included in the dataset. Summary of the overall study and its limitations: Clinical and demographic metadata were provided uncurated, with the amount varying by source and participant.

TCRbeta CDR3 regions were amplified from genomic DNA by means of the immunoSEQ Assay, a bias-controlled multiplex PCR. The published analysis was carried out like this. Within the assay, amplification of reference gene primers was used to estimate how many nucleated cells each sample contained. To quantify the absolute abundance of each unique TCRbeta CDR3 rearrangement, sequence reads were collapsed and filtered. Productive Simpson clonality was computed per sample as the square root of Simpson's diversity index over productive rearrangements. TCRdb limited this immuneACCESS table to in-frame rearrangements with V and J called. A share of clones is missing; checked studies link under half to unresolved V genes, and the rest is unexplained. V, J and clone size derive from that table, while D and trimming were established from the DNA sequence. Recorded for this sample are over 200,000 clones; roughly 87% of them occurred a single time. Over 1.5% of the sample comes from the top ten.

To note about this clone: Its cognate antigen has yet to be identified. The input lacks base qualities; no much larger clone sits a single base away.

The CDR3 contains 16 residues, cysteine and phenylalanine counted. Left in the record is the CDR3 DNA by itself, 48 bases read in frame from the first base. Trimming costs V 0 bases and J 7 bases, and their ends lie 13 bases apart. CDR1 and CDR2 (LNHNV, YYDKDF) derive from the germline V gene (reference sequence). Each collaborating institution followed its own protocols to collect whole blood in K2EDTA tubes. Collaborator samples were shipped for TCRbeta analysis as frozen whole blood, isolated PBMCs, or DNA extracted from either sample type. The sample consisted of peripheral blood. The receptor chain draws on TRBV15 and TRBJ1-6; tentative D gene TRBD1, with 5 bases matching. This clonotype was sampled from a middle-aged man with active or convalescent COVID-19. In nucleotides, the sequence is TGTGCCACCAGCAGAGATAAGGGGTGGACCAATTCACCCCTCCACTTT. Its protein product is CATSRDKGWTNSPLHF.